The entry below gives a single TCR beta chain sequence along with its context. J gave up 3 bases and V 3 bases, and 5 bases lay outside the gene matches. Per germline, CDR1 LNHDA and CDR2 SQIVND (reference sequence). This CDR3 is built from 14 residues. The data belong to a study of T cell changes during pregnancy in multiple sclerosis. Assay: immunoSEQ multiplex PCR; the TCRdb copy retains only in-frame clones and omits some. Among around 69,000 clones listed, 90% to 95% were seen once. This chain connects TRBV19 to TRBJ2-7, with 7 nucleotides matching TRBD2. This TCR came from a female donor with multiple sclerosis, enrolled in a pregnancy study. The source material was CD8+ T cells from peripheral blood mononuclear cells, sampled before pregnancy. The CDR3 here is CASSIGGFNYEQYF. CDR3 sequence (DNA): TGTGCCAGTAGTATCGGGGGGTTCAACTACGAGCAGTACTTC.